The rows below give T cell receptor beta chains drawn from one sample of a study of beta chain features in type 1 diabetes. Generated by immunoSEQ multiplex PCR, the TCRdb table keeps only in-frame clones and is missing some. The sample lists some 270,000 clones; 11% to 15% were seen once. Sample: naive CD4+ T cells from blood. These receptors originate from a woman between 40 and 50 years old in good health. Both conserved end residues are part of each CDR3. The D gene is left open where the match is weak. Clone size is stated in some rows and not others, as once, few, many or a class when expanded.

d_call: TRBD2
j_call: TRBJ2-7
v_call: TRBV18
clone_size: few
cdr3_aa: CASSPSSTSGDYEQYF
cdr3_nt: TGTGCCAGCTCACCGAGTTCGACTAGCGGGGACTACGAGCAGTACTTC

d_call: -
j_call: TRBJ2-3
v_call: TRBV11-2
clone_size: -
cdr3_aa: CASRYGVTSTDTQYF
cdr3_nt: TGTGCCAGCAGATACGGGGTTACTAGCACAGATACGCAGTATTTT

d_call: -
j_call: TRBJ2-7
v_call: TRBV5-6
clone_size: -
cdr3_aa: CASSLIDTTYEQYF
cdr3_nt: TGTGCCAGCAGCTTGATTGACACCACCTACGAGCAGTACTTC

d_call: -
j_call: TRBJ1-1
v_call: TRBV7-9
clone_size: -
cdr3_aa: CASSLGAGNTEAFF
cdr3_nt: TGTGCCAGCAGCTTAGGGGCAGGGAACACTGAAGCTTTCTTT

d_call: -
j_call: TRBJ2-7
v_call: TRBV5-1
clone_size: -
cdr3_aa: CASSLVRSSYEQYF
cdr3_nt: TGCGCCAGCAGCTTGGTTCGGAGTTCCTACGAGCAGTACTTC

d_call: -
j_call: TRBJ2-3
v_call: TRBV9
clone_size: few
cdr3_aa: CASSPLGRGTDTQYF
cdr3_nt: TGTGCCAGCAGCCCTTTAGGGAGGGGGACAGATACGCAGTATTTT

d_call: -
j_call: TRBJ1-1
v_call: TRBV6-6
clone_size: few
cdr3_aa: CASSYSNVAGAAEAFF
cdr3_nt: TGTGCCAGCAGTTACTCGAATGTGGCAGGGGCGGCTGAAGCTTTCTTT

d_call: -
j_call: TRBJ2-3
v_call: TRBV27
clone_size: once
cdr3_aa: CASSFATATDTQYF
cdr3_nt: TGTGCCAGCAGTTTCGCGACAGCTACAGATACGCAGTATTTT

d_call: TRBD2
j_call: TRBJ2-3
v_call: TRBV9
clone_size: -
cdr3_aa: CASSVLAGDPHTQYF
cdr3_nt: TGTGCCAGCAGCGTATTAGCGGGGGACCCCCATACGCAGTATTTT

d_call: -
j_call: TRBJ2-1
v_call: TRBV6-1
clone_size: -
cdr3_aa: CASSGLQGSVTYNEQFF
cdr3_nt: TGTGCCAGCAGTGGACTACAAGGAAGCGTGACCTACAATGAGCAGTTCTTC

d_call: TRBD2
j_call: TRBJ2-1
v_call: TRBV7-9
clone_size: few
cdr3_aa: CASSWGLADYNEQFF
cdr3_nt: TGTGCCAGCAGCTGGGGACTAGCGGATTACAATGAGCAGTTCTTC

d_call: TRBD1
j_call: TRBJ1-1
v_call: TRBV4-3
clone_size: few
cdr3_aa: CASSPRDRDTEAFF
cdr3_nt: TGCGCCAGCAGCCCCCGGGACAGGGACACTGAAGCTTTCTTT

d_call: TRBD1
j_call: TRBJ2-7
v_call: TRBV13
clone_size: many
cdr3_aa: CASSGQGWGEQYF
cdr3_nt: TGTGCCAGCAGTGGACAGGGGTGGGGGGAGCAGTACTTC

d_call: TRBD1
j_call: TRBJ2-4
v_call: TRBV10-3
clone_size: few
cdr3_aa: CAISSPGQGPKNIQYF
cdr3_nt: TGTGCCATCAGTTCCCCCGGACAGGGTCCCAAAAACATTCAGTACTTC

d_call: -
j_call: TRBJ1-6
v_call: TRBV7-9
clone_size: -
cdr3_aa: CASSFTGGTLLSPLHF
cdr3_nt: TGTGCCAGCAGCTTTACCGGTGGGACTTTATTATCACCCCTCCACTTT

d_call: TRBD1
j_call: TRBJ2-5
v_call: TRBV5-4
clone_size: -
cdr3_aa: CASSLRGQGAETQYF
cdr3_nt: TGTGCCAGCAGCTTAAGGGGACAGGGAGCAGAGACCCAGTACTTC

d_call: TRBD1
j_call: TRBJ2-7
v_call: TRBV6-5
clone_size: -
cdr3_aa: CASSYSRLGQSYEQYF
cdr3_nt: TGTGCCAGCAGTTACTCGAGATTGGGACAGTCCTACGAGCAGTACTTC

d_call: TRBD1
j_call: TRBJ1-5
v_call: TRBV5-6
clone_size: few
cdr3_aa: CASSLGQGSNQPQHF
cdr3_nt: TGTGCCAGCAGCTTGGGACAGGGAAGCAATCAGCCCCAGCATTTT

d_call: -
j_call: TRBJ2-3
v_call: TRBV7-9
clone_size: -
cdr3_aa: CISSWMAGTTDTQYF
cdr3_nt: TGTATATCCAGTTGGATGGCGGGGACCACAGATACGCAGTATTTT

d_call: -
j_call: TRBJ2-7
v_call: TRBV10-3
clone_size: few
cdr3_aa: CAISESGHLVHF
cdr3_nt: TGTGCCATCAGTGAGTCAGGACACCTCGTGCACTTC

d_call: TRBD1
j_call: TRBJ2-7
v_call: TRBV18
clone_size: -
cdr3_aa: CASSPGQGAYEQYF
cdr3_nt: TGTGCCAGCTCACCAGGACAGGGGGCTTACGAGCAGTACTTC

d_call: TRBD1
j_call: TRBJ2-7
v_call: TRBV5-4
clone_size: -
cdr3_aa: CASRPGTGLPYEQYF
cdr3_nt: TGTGCCAGCCGGCCCGGGACAGGGCTTCCCTACGAGCAGTACTTC

d_call: -
j_call: TRBJ2-6
v_call: TRBV4-1
clone_size: few
cdr3_aa: CASSRLGLGANVLTF
cdr3_nt: TGCGCCAGCAGCCGACTGGGGCTGGGGGCCAACGTCCTGACTTTC

d_call: -
j_call: TRBJ1-3
v_call: TRBV5-6
clone_size: -
cdr3_aa: CASSLDRVGNTIYF
cdr3_nt: TGTGCCAGCAGCTTGGACAGGGTTGGAAACACCATATATTTT

d_call: -
j_call: TRBJ1-2
v_call: TRBV7-9
clone_size: few
cdr3_aa: CASSIVQGYNYGYTF
cdr3_nt: TGTGCCAGCAGCATAGTCCAGGGCTATAACTATGGCTACACCTTC

d_call: -
j_call: TRBJ1-1
v_call: TRBV10-3
clone_size: few
cdr3_aa: CAISASGGREAFF
cdr3_nt: TGTGCCATCAGTGCCAGTGGGGGGAGAGAAGCTTTCTTT

d_call: -
j_call: TRBJ1-1
v_call: TRBV7-9
clone_size: -
cdr3_aa: CASSLVPGGGAEAFF
cdr3_nt: TGTGCCAGCAGCTTAGTCCCCGGGGGAGGGGCTGAAGCTTTCTTT

d_call: TRBD1
j_call: TRBJ1-1
v_call: TRBV10-3
clone_size: few
cdr3_aa: CAITDRGSVTEAFF
cdr3_nt: TGTGCCATCACAGACAGGGGTTCGGTCACTGAAGCTTTCTTT

d_call: TRBD1
j_call: TRBJ1-1
v_call: TRBV2
clone_size: few
cdr3_aa: CASTDREGTEAFF
cdr3_nt: TGTGCCAGCACTGACAGGGAGGGGACTGAAGCTTTCTTT

d_call: -
j_call: TRBJ1-6
v_call: TRBV4-1
clone_size: few
cdr3_aa: CASSQVEVSPLHF
cdr3_nt: TGCGCCAGCAGCCAAGTGGAGGTTTCACCCCTCCACTTT

d_call: TRBD1
j_call: TRBJ2-5
v_call: TRBV14
clone_size: -
cdr3_aa: CASSQGQGAKTQYF
cdr3_nt: TGTGCCAGCAGCCAAGGACAGGGGGCAAAGACCCAGTACTTC

d_call: -
j_call: TRBJ1-1
v_call: TRBV18
clone_size: -
cdr3_aa: CASSPIVGNTEAFF
cdr3_nt: TGTGCCAGCTCACCAATCGTCGGGAACACTGAAGCTTTCTTT

d_call: TRBD2
j_call: TRBJ2-3
v_call: TRBV5-4
clone_size: few
cdr3_aa: CASSLEGLAGTDTQYF
cdr3_nt: TGTGCCAGCAGCTTGGAGGGACTAGCGGGGACAGATACGCAGTATTTT

d_call: TRBD1
j_call: TRBJ2-4
v_call: TRBV14
clone_size: many
cdr3_aa: CASSHLGQGRNIQYF
cdr3_nt: TGTGCCAGCAGCCACTTGGGACAGGGGAGGAACATTCAGTACTTC

d_call: -
j_call: TRBJ1-5
v_call: TRBV6-5
clone_size: -
cdr3_aa: CASSQGGQPQHF
cdr3_nt: TGTGCCAGCAGTCAAGGGGGTCAGCCCCAGCATTTT

d_call: TRBD1
j_call: TRBJ1-4
v_call: TRBV15
clone_size: -
cdr3_aa: CATRDRGNEKLFF
cdr3_nt: TGTGCCACCCGGGACAGGGGTAATGAAAAACTGTTTTTT

d_call: TRBD1
j_call: TRBJ2-5
v_call: TRBV23-1
clone_size: many
cdr3_aa: CAPGTGAETQYF
cdr3_nt: TGCGCCCCCGGGACAGGGGCGGAGACCCAGTACTTC

d_call: -
j_call: TRBJ2-7
v_call: TRBV27
clone_size: -
cdr3_aa: CASSLSGSYEQYF
cdr3_nt: TGTGCCAGCAGTTTGAGCGGCTCCTACGAGCAGTACTTC

d_call: -
j_call: TRBJ2-7
v_call: TRBV5-1
clone_size: -
cdr3_aa: CASSLEAYEQYF
cdr3_nt: TGCGCCAGCAGCTTAGAGGCGTACGAGCAGTACTTC

d_call: TRBD2
j_call: TRBJ2-5
v_call: TRBV18
clone_size: few
cdr3_aa: CASSPLAGRTTGGQETQYF
cdr3_nt: TGTGCCAGCTCACCTTTGGCGGGACGAACTACCGGGGGGCAAGAGACCCAGTACTTC

d_call: -
j_call: TRBJ2-2
v_call: TRBV7-6
clone_size: -
cdr3_aa: CASSQTRQMGELFF
cdr3_nt: TGTGCCAGCTCTCAGACTCGACAGATGGGGGAGCTGTTTTTT

d_call: TRBD1
j_call: TRBJ2-6
v_call: TRBV5-4
clone_size: few
cdr3_aa: CASSVGQGGIGSGANVLTF
cdr3_nt: TGTGCCAGCAGCGTGGGACAGGGCGGAATTGGCTCTGGGGCCAACGTCCTGACTTTC

d_call: -
j_call: TRBJ1-2
v_call: TRBV29-1
clone_size: few
cdr3_aa: CSVDGANPYGYTF
cdr3_nt: TGCAGCGTTGACGGTGCCAACCCCTATGGCTACACCTTC

d_call: TRBD1
j_call: TRBJ2-6
v_call: TRBV6-6
clone_size: -
cdr3_aa: CATLDRGLSGANVLTF
cdr3_nt: TGTGCCACCTTGGACAGGGGGCTCTCTGGGGCCAACGTCCTGACTTTC

d_call: -
j_call: TRBJ2-7
v_call: TRBV5-1
clone_size: few
cdr3_aa: CASSLAGSRQDEQYF
cdr3_nt: TGCGCCAGCAGCTTGGCAGGGTCCCGTCAGGACGAGCAGTACTTC

d_call: TRBD2
j_call: TRBJ2-1
v_call: TRBV19
clone_size: -
cdr3_aa: CASSIIRLAGGGGNEQFF
cdr3_nt: TGTGCCAGTAGTATCATTCGGCTAGCGGGGGGCGGTGGTAATGAGCAGTTCTTC

d_call: TRBD1
j_call: TRBJ1-2
v_call: TRBV12-5
clone_size: few
cdr3_aa: CASGAQGDYGYTF
cdr3_nt: TGTGCTAGTGGGGCTCAGGGGGACTATGGCTACACCTTC

d_call: TRBD2
j_call: TRBJ2-3
v_call: TRBV13
clone_size: -
cdr3_aa: CASSLRLAGVTDTQYF
cdr3_nt: TGTGCCAGCAGCTTGCGTCTAGCGGGGGTAACGGATACGCAGTATTTT

d_call: TRBD1
j_call: TRBJ1-2
v_call: TRBV27
clone_size: -
cdr3_aa: CASSPFTGTGMNYGYTF
cdr3_nt: TGTGCCAGCAGTCCCTTCACCGGGACAGGGATGAACTATGGCTACACCTTC

d_call: -
j_call: TRBJ2-2
v_call: TRBV10-3
clone_size: -
cdr3_aa: CAIRAVLNTGELFF
cdr3_nt: TGTGCCATCAGGGCAGTTCTCAACACCGGGGAGCTGTTTTTT

d_call: -
j_call: TRBJ1-2
v_call: TRBV6-6
clone_size: -
cdr3_aa: CASSRERVYGYTF
cdr3_nt: TGTGCCAGCAGTCGTGAGCGGGTGTATGGCTACACCTTC

d_call: -
j_call: TRBJ1-1
v_call: TRBV4-3
clone_size: few
cdr3_aa: CASSQGQANTEAFF
cdr3_nt: TGCGCCAGCAGCCAAGGGCAGGCGAACACTGAAGCTTTCTTT

d_call: -
j_call: TRBJ1-2
v_call: TRBV18
clone_size: -
cdr3_aa: CASSPPEDGGYTF
cdr3_nt: TGTGCCAGCTCACCACCGGAGGACGGGGGCTACACCTTC

d_call: TRBD1
j_call: TRBJ1-1
v_call: TRBV7-2
clone_size: few
cdr3_aa: CASSLVRQGGEAFF
cdr3_nt: TGTGCCAGCAGCTTAGTGCGACAGGGTGGTGAAGCTTTCTTT

d_call: -
j_call: TRBJ1-3
v_call: TRBV11-2
clone_size: -
cdr3_aa: CASSLVGWRAPGNTIYF
cdr3_nt: TGTGCCAGCAGCTTAGTTGGGTGGAGGGCCCCTGGAAACACCATATATTTT

d_call: TRBD2
j_call: TRBJ2-5
v_call: TRBV7-7
clone_size: -
cdr3_aa: CASSAGLAGGEETQYF
cdr3_nt: TGTGCTAGCAGCGCGGGACTAGCGGGGGGAGAAGAGACCCAGTACTTC

d_call: TRBD1
j_call: TRBJ1-1
v_call: TRBV5-1
clone_size: -
cdr3_aa: CASSSSGGGRGTEAFF
cdr3_nt: TGCGCCAGCAGCTCATCAGGGGGCGGGAGAGGCACTGAAGCTTTCTTT